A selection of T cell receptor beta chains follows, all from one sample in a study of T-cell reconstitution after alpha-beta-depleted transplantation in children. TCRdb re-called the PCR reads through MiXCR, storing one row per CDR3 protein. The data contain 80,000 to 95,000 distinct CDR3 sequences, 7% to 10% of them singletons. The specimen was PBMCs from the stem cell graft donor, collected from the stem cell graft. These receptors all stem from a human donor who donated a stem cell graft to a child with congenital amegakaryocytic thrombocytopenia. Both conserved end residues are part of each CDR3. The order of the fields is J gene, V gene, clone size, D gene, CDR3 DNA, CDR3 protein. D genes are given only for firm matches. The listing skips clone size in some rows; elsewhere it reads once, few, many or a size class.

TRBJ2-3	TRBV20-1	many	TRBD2	TGCAGTGCTAGAGTGTCGGGCGGGAGGGCCACAGATACGCAGTATTTT	CSARVSGGRATDTQYF
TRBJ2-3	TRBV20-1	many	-	TGCAGTGCCCCTGCTTGGGGCAGGCACAGCACAGATACGCAGTATTTT	CSAPAWGRHSTDTQYF
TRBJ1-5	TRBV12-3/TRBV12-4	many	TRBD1	TGTGCCAGCAGAGAGCGACAGGGACTCAATCAGCCCCAGCATTTT	CASRERQGLNQPQHF
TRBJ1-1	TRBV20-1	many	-	TGCAGTGCTAGAGAGAGTTTCGGACAGACGAATGAAGCTTTCTTT	CSARESFGQTNEAFF
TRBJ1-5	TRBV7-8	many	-	TGTGCCAGCAGCTTAGGCAGGGAACAGCCCCAGCATTTT	CASSLGREQPQHF
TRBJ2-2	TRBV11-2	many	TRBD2	TGTGCCAGCAGCTTTACCAGATCGGGGGGGTGGGAAACCGGGGAGCTGTTTTTT	CASSFTRSGGWETGELFF
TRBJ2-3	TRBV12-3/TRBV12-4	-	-	TGTGCCAGCACGGAAGGGGAGTATAGTACAGATACGCAGTATTTT	CASTEGEYSTDTQYF
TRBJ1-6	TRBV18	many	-	TGTGCCAGCTCACCACAGTCGAACTATAATTCACCCCTCCACTTT	CASSPQSNYNSPLHF
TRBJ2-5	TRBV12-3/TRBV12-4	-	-	TGTGCCAGCAGGTGGGACTTAAGGGAGACCCAGTACTTC	CASRWDLRETQYF
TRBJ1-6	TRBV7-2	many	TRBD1	TGTGCCAGCAGCTTAAGCGCAGGGGGAAATTCACCCCTCCACTTT	CASSLSAGGNSPLHF
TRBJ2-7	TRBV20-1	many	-	TGCAGTGCTAGAGAACCTCTGGGGGAGCAGTACTTC	CSAREPLGEQYF
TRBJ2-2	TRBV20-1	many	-	TGCAGTGCTAGAGATAGGGTCACAGAAAACACCGGGGAGCTGTTTTTT	CSARDRVTENTGELFF
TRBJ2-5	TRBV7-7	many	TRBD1	TGTGCCAGCAGCTTGGACAGGGCCGAGACCCAGTACTTC	CASSLDRAETQYF
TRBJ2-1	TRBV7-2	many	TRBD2	TGTGCCAGCAGCTTAGCAAGCGGGAGAGGCAATGAGCAGTTCTTC	CASSLASGRGNEQFF
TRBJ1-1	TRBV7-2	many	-	TGTGCCAGCAGCTTAGAGATGGGGAGAAACACTGAAGCTTTCTTT	CASSLEMGRNTEAFF
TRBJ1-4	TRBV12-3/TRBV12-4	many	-	TGTGCCAGCAGTTTTAGTTCCCTTCAAGGGAATTGGGCAACTAATGAAAAACTGTTTTTT	CASSFSSLQGNWATNEKLFF
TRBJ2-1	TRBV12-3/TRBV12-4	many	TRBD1	TGTGCCACCGGACAGGGCGAACCCAATGAGCAGTTCTTC	CATGQGEPNEQFF
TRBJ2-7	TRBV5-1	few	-	TGCGCCAGCAGCTTGGCCCGGTCGGTGGACGAGCAGTACTTC	CASSLARSVDEQYF
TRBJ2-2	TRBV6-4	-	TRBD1	TGTACCTGCTCCCCAGTCGCGGGACAGGGGAGGGGGACCGGGGAGCTGTTTTTT	CTCSPVAGQGRGTGELFF
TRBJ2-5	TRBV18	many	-	TGTGCCAGCTCACCACCTATAAGTACCGGGACACCCTACTCCCAGATGGAGACCCAGTACTTC	CASSPPISTGTPYSQMETQYF
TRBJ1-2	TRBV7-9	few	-	TGTGCCAGCAGCTCTCGTAGCGGCTACACCTTC	CASSSRSGYTF
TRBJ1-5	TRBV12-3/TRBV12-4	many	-	TGTGCCAGCAGTTTATGGGGAGAGGGTAACCAGCCCCAGCATTTT	CASSLWGEGNQPQHF
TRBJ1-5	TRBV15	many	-	TGTGCCACCAGCAGAGATCGTCAGCCCCAGCATTTT	CATSRDRQPQHF
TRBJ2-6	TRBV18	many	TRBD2	TGTGCCAGCTCCCTACGGGGGGAAGGGGCCAACGTCCTGACTTTC	CASSLRGEGANVLTF
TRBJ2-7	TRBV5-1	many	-	TGCGCCAGCAGCCAACCCGGGGCGGTTGTGAGAACCAACGAGCAGTACTTC	CASSQPGAVVRTNEQYF
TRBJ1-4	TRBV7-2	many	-	TGTGCCAGCAGCTACGCCGGGCAGGGACTATCTAATGAAAAACTGTTTTTT	CASSYAGQGLSNEKLFF
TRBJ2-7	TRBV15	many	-	TGTGCCACCAGCCCGACCTATTACGAGCAGTACTTC	CATSPTYYEQYF
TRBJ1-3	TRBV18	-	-	TGTGCCAGCTCACGGGAGCAAACCTCTGGAAACACCATATATTTT	CASSREQTSGNTIYF
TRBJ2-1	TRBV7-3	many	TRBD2	TGTGCCAGCAGCTTAAGTAAGCCGGGACTAGCGGGGGGTCAGACCTACAATGAGCAGTTCTTC	CASSLSKPGLAGGQTYNEQFF
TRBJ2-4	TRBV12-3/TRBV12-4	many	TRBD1	TGTGCCAGCAGTTTAGGGACAGGGACCTTAGCCAAAAACATTCAGTACTTC	CASSLGTGTLAKNIQYF
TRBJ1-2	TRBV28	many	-	TGTGCCAGCAGTTTAGGACAGAACTCTAACTATGGCTACACCTTC	CASSLGQNSNYGYTF
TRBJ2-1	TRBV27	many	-	TGTGCCAGCAGGCTCGGAGTTAGCTCCTACAATGAGCAGTTCTTC	CASRLGVSSYNEQFF
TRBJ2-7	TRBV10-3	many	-	TGTGCCATCAGTGATGTTCCCTACGAGCAGTACTTC	CAISDVPYEQYF
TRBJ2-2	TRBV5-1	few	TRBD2	TGCGCCAGCAGCTTGCTTGGACTAGCGGACACCGGGGAGCTGTTTTTT	CASSLLGLADTGELFF
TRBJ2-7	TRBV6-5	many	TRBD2	TGTGCCAGCAGTTACTCGTCACTGACTAGCGGGAAGTCCTACGAGCAGTACTTC	CASSYSSLTSGKSYEQYF
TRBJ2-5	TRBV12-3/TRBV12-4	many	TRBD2	TGTGCCAGCAGTCCCTTCTTGGCGGGAGGGGGAGAAGAGACCCAGTACTTC	CASSPFLAGGGEETQYF
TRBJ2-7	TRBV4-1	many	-	TGCGCCAGCAGCCAAGATCCGCTCTCCTTGAGGGAGCAGTACTTC	CASSQDPLSLREQYF
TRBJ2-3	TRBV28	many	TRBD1	TGTGCCAGCAGTTTCCTACAGGGGACAGATACGCAGTATTTT	CASSFLQGTDTQYF
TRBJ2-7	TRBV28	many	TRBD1	TGTGCCAGCAGTCCCGATGCAGGGGGCTACGAGCAGTACTTC	CASSPDAGGYEQYF
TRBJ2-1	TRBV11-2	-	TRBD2	TGTGCCAGCAGCTTATGGGGCGGGAGCTCCTACAATGAGCAGTTCTTC	CASSLWGGSSYNEQFF
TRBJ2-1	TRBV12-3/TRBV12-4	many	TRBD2	TGTGCCAGCAGTGGGACTAGCGGGAGGAGAGAGCAGTTCTTC	CASSGTSGRREQFF
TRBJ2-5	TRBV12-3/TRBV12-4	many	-	TGTGCCAGCAGTTTAGGGGAAGGCGAGACCCAGTACTTC	CASSLGEGETQYF
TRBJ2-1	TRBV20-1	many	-	TGCAGTGCTCCCCCGTTCAGGGAACCAGGGGCCGGTGAGCAGTTCTTC	CSAPPFREPGAGEQFF
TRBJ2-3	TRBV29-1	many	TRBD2	TGCAGCGTTGAAGCCTTAGCGGGGGGGCCCTCAGATACGCAGTATTTT	CSVEALAGGPSDTQYF
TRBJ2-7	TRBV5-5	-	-	TGTGCCAGCAGCATGACGACCTACGAGCAGTACTTC	CASSMTTYEQYF
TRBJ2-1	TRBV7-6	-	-	TGTGCCAGCAGCTTAGGTGCAGGCGGCAATGAGCAGTTCTTC	CASSLGAGGNEQFF
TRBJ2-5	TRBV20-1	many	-	TGCAGTGCCCAGAGGATTAGCCAAGAGACCCAGTACTTC	CSAQRISQETQYF
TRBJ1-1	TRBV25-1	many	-	TGTGCCAGCAGTCCTCGAAGCGGGTACACTGAAGCTTTCTTT	CASSPRSGYTEAFF
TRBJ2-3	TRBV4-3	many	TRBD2	TGCGCCAGCAGCCAAGACTCGGTCGGTCTACTAGCGGGATTGGATACGCAGTATTTT	CASSQDSVGLLAGLDTQYF
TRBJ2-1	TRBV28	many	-	TGTGCCAGCAGTTTATCGGACGGAGGTCAAGGGGGTGAGCAGTTCTTC	CASSLSDGGQGGEQFF
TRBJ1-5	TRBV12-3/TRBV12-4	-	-	TGTGCCAGCAGCCCGGGGGGGCCCCAGCATTTT	CASSPGGPQHF
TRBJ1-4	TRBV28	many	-	TGTGCCAGCAGCTTCAGGGTTACTAATGAAAAACTGTTTTTT	CASSFRVTNEKLFF